Presented here are 25 T cell receptor beta chains from one specimen sequenced in a study of cytomegalovirus exposure and HLA in healthy donors. Researchers ran the PCR with 60 Vbeta and 13 Jbeta primers. Clones were read by immunoSEQ multiplex PCR, and TCRdb kept only the in-frame ones, dropping some. This table has fewer than 300,000 clones, 80% to 90% appearing once. Input material: PBMCs. Receptors originate from a man aged 35 to 55 in good health and CMV-seropositive.

The V gene is TRBV2, the J gene TRBJ1-2; D call uncertain. V was shortened by 4 bases and J by 7 bases, with 10 bases between the two germline ends. The CDR3 extends over 12 amino acids. Germline V CDR1 and CDR2: SNHLY, FYNNEI. CDR3 protein: CASSAQRSGYTF. The CDR3, as DNA: TGTGCCAGCAGTGCACAGAGAAGTGGCTACACCTTC.

This clone was recorded only once. The chain uses TRBV9 and TRBJ2-3, with 11 bases identical to TRBD2. V trimming: 0 bases; J trimming: 2 bases; junction bases outside the gene matches: 5. This CDR3 region has 17 residues. Germline CDR1 and CDR2: SGDLS and YYNGEE. The CDR3 DNA is TGTGCCAGCAGCGTAGGACTAGCGGGACCCCCCACAGATACGCAGTATTTT. Amino acid sequence: CASSVGLAGPPTDTQYF.

V and J are TRBV5-5 and TRBJ2-7; 10 positions match TRBD1. The CDR3 runs to 15 residues. From germline, CDR1 is SGHKS and CDR2 YYEKEE (reference sequence). Trimming cost V 4 bases and J 6 bases; bases outside gene matches: 10. Written as DNA, the CDR3 is TGTGCCAGCAGCCCCTGGACAGGGGGGGTTAGCGAGCAGTACTTC. Protein product: CASSPWTGGVSEQYF.

The rearrangement uses TRBV11-2 and TRBJ2-7; TRBD2 agrees at 9 bases. J lost 4 bases, V lost 3 bases, and 7 bases had no gene match. CDR3 length equals 15 residues. Per the germline V gene, CDR1 is SGHAT and CDR2 is FQNNGV. CDR3 nucleotides: TGTGCCAGCAGCTTTATTAGCGGGAGTGGGTACGAGCAGTACTTC. It translates to CASSFISGSGYEQYF.

The chain has TRBV2 and TRBJ1-5; TRBD1 agrees at 10 bases. Germline CDR1 and CDR2: SNHLY and FYNNEI. With V trimmed by 3 bases and J by 6 bases, 5 bases remained unmatched. This CDR3 has 15 residues. The CDR3 sequence: CASSDRQGASQPQHF. The CDR3 nucleotides are TGTGCCAGCAGTGATCGACAGGGGGCAAGTCAGCCCCAGCATTTT.

The chain has TRBV4-1 and TRBJ2-7; 9 bases line up with TRBD1. The germline CDR1 and CDR2 sequences are MGHRA and YSYEKL. Trimming took 0 bases from V and 7 from J; bases not matched to a gene: 19. The CDR3 spans 19 residues. This chain's CDR3 is CASSQDIITEPGQGLEQYF. The CDR3 DNA sequence: TGCGCCAGCAGCCAAGATATTATAACCGAGCCGGGACAGGGTTTGGAGCAGTACTTC.

This clone was counted a few times. This sequence joins TRBV14 and TRBJ1-1; weak D call: TRBD1 (5 bases). Germline values: CDR1 SGHDN, CDR2 FVKESK. V shed 5 bases and J shed 2 bases, with 9 bases lying between them. The length of the CDR3 is 13 residues. DNA of the CDR3: TGTGCCAGCAGCGTCGGGGGTAACACTGAAGCTTTCTTT. Amino acid sequence: CASSVGGNTEAFF.

The rearrangement uses TRBV9 and TRBJ2-3; D is undetermined. Germline CDR1 reads SGDLS; CDR2 reads YYNGEE. V lost 3 bases and J lost 5, with 4 bases in between. This CDR3 region has 11 residues. The DNA of the CDR3 is TGTGCCAGCAGCGCAGAAGATACGCAGTATTTT. Its translation is CASSAEDTQYF.

J is TRBJ2-1 and V is TRBV27; D might be TRBD1 (6 bases). This CDR3 has 13 residues. Germline loops: CDR1 MNHEY, CDR2 SMNVEV (reference sequence). Trimming shortened V by 6 bases and J by 2 bases, and 8 bases separated the two germline ends. The CDR3 coding sequence is TGTGCCAGCAGCCGGACAGCCTACAATGAGCAGTTCTTC. Encoded protein: CASSRTAYNEQFF.

The chain has TRBV5-5 and TRBJ2-7; unclear D gene. Germline lookup yields CDR1 SGHKS and CDR2 YYEKEE (reference sequence). This CDR3 has 13 amino acids. Trimming took off 1 base at V and 2 bases at J, with 7 bases between the two ends. CDR3 residues: CASSLRSPYEQYF. The CDR3 nucleotides read TGTGCCAGCAGCTTGAGGAGTCCCTACGAGCAGTACTTC.

The V and J genes are TRBV4-1 and TRBJ2-7; 8 nucleotides match TRBD2. Per the germline V gene, CDR1 is MGHRA and CDR2 is YSYEKL. The CDR3 has 17 residues. V trimming: 0 bases; J trimming: 5 bases; junction bases outside the gene matches: 12. The CDR3 region is CASSQEELADPGNEQYF. The CDR3 nucleotides read TGCGCCAGCAGCCAAGAGGAACTAGCGGACCCCGGGAACGAGCAGTACTTC.

CDR3 sequence: CAWSVRDRGVLDGGRALYTGELFF. CDR3 nucleotide sequence: TGTGCCTGGAGTGTACGGGACAGGGGGGTCTTGGATGGCGGGAGGGCCCTGTACACCGGGGAGCTGTTTTTT. The rearrangement joins TRBV30 to TRBJ2-2; 11 bases are a match to TRBD1. Germline trimming cut 0 bases from V and 3 bases from J; bases unmatched to any gene: 27. The length of the CDR3 is 24 residues. Germline V gene data show CDR1 as GTSNPN and CDR2 as SVGIG (reference sequence).

The rearrangement uses TRBV28 and TRBJ2-2, with a tentative D call TRBD1 (6 bases). Germline V gene sequence: CDR1 MDHEN, CDR2 SYDVKM. Between the trimmed V and J ends, which lost 3 bases and 5 bases, there was a span of 7 bases. CDR3 length: 13 amino acids. The CDR3 loop is CASSFTGTGELFF. In DNA, the CDR3 is TGTGCCAGCAGTTTTACAGGGACCGGGGAGCTGTTTTTT.

The rearrangement joins TRBV14 to TRBJ1-2; 10 nucleotides agree with TRBD1. The CDR3 has 18 residues. Germline V CDR1 and CDR2: SGHDN, FVKESK. Losses at the gene ends were 0 bases for V and 0 bases for J; bases not matched to a gene: 7. CDR3: CASSQDPRDRGANYGYTF. CDR3 sequence (DNA): TGTGCCAGCAGCCAAGACCCCCGGGACAGGGGCGCTAACTATGGCTACACCTTC.

The chain is built from TRBV14 and TRBJ2-7; possibly TRBD2 for D (6 bases). The V and J ends lost 0 bases and 2 bases respectively, with 11 bases between them. Germline CDR1 SGHDN, CDR2 FVKESK. This CDR3 spans 15 amino acids. The CDR3 nucleotides are TGTGCCAGCAGCCAAGATAGCGGCCCTCCCTACGAGCAGTACTTC. Residues: CASSQDSGPPYEQYF.

With regard to this clone: Other DNA sequences of this sample code for an identical CDR3. The rearrangement uses TRBV6-5 and TRBJ2-7; tentative D call: TRBD1 (6 bases). V lost 4 bases, J lost 7 bases, and 11 bases lay in between. The CDR3 is made up of 12 amino acids. CDR1 and CDR2 (germline): MNHEY, SVGAGI. DNA of the CDR3: TGTGCCAGCAGTTCTCCAGGACAGGAGCAGTACTTC. Residues: CASSSPGQEQYF.

This clone was found once. The rearrangement links TRBV5-1 to TRBJ2-7; tentative D call: TRBD1 (6 bases). Trimming took 4 bases from V and 5 from J, leaving 19 bases between them. Germline lookup yields CDR1 SGHRS and CDR2 YFSETQ. This CDR3 contains 15 residues. CDR3 DNA sequence: TGCGCCAGCAGCCGACAGGAATTTTTCGTCCACGAGCAGTACTTC. Protein product: CASSRQEFFVHEQYF.

This clone was seen just once. The chain's CDR3 is CASSITGGHYGYTF. The CDR3 nucleotides read TGCGCCAGCAGCATTACAGGGGGCCACTATGGCTACACCTTC. The V gene is TRBV5-1, the J gene TRBJ1-2; 9 bases align to TRBD1. J gave up 3 bases and V 4 bases, and 4 bases lay outside the gene matches. CDR3 size: 14 residues. CDR1 and CDR2 from the germline V gene are SGHRS and YFSETQ.

J is TRBJ2-1 and V is TRBV6-1, with 10 nucleotides matching TRBD2. The V gene's germline CDR1 is MNHNS and CDR2 SASEGT. This CDR3 has 13 residues. J gave up 8 bases and V 7 bases, and 5 bases lay outside the gene matches. CDR3 DNA sequence: TGTGCCAGCACCATAGCGGGAGGCGATGAGCAGTTCTTC. Its protein product is CASTIAGGDEQFF.

The chain uses TRBV6-5 and TRBJ2-7, with 7 bases aligning to TRBD1. CDR3 size: 12 residues. Germline V gene data show CDR1 as MNHEY and CDR2 as SVGAGI. With V trimmed by 6 bases and J by 2 bases, 1 base remained unmatched. Here the CDR3 reads CASRGGAYEQYF. CDR3 in DNA: TGTGCCAGCAGAGGGGGCGCCTACGAGCAGTACTTC.

This clone has only one observation. The rearrangement links TRBV19 to TRBJ2-2, with 7 bases lining up with TRBD2. The J segment lost 9 bases and the V segment lost 1 base, leaving 11 bases of the junction unmatched. The CDR3 contains 16 residues. Germline lookup yields CDR1 LNHDA and CDR2 SQIVND (reference sequence). CDR3 sequence: CASSIGGGRGFRELFF. CDR3 DNA: TGTGCCAGTAGTATAGGGGGGGGACGCGGTTTTCGGGAGCTGTTTTTT.

About this clone: Likely a read error: the CDR3 ends without its conserved phenylalanine or tryptophan. Because the CDR3's place on the DNA is in doubt, the DNA is left out and the CDR3 is given as listed by TCRdb. This chain connects TRBV4-3 to TRBJ1-4; the table's D call TRBD1 went unverified against the DNA. The CDR3 has 20 amino acids, counting both end residues. The germline V gene encodes CDR1 LGHNA and CDR2 YSLEER. CDR3 amino acids: CASSQDESKGLSTGGVGLTS.

The chain carries TRBV5-1 and TRBJ1-2, with 11 nucleotides matching TRBD1. The CDR3 has 13 residues. Germline CDR1 is SGHRS and CDR2 is YFSETQ. V shed 4 bases and J 6 bases; nucleotides not matched to a gene: 2. The CDR3 DNA is TGCGCCAGCAGCCTGGGACAGGGGGATGGCTACACCTTC. Protein: CASSLGQGDGYTF. Full variable domain (outside the CDR3, taken from reference TRBV5-1 and TRBJ1-2): KAGVTQTPRYLIKTRGQQVTLSCSPISGHRSVSWYQQTPGQGLQFLFEYFSETQRNKGNFPGRFSGRQFSNSRSEMNVSTLELGDSALYLCASSLGQGDGYTFGSGTRLTVV.

The CDR3 protein is CASNSVPDTQYF. The CDR3 DNA reads as TGTGCCAGCAATTCAGTTCCAGATACGCAGTATTTT. The V call is TRBV28, the J call TRBJ2-3, with D unclear. The CDR3 is 12 residues long. Germline V gene sequence: CDR1 MDHEN, CDR2 SYDVKM. V was shortened by 7 bases and J by 4 bases, with 9 bases between the two germline ends.

CDR3 sequence reads: CASSAGGVSYEQYF. The CDR3 coding sequence is TGTGCCAGCAGCGCGGGGGGGGTTTCCTACGAGCAGTACTTC. This chain uses TRBV7-8 with TRBJ2-7; TRBD2 matches at 9 bases. From germline, CDR1 is SGHVS and CDR2 FQNEAQ. This CDR3 region has 14 residues. V gave up 5 bases and J gave up 1 base; unmatched junction bases: 3.